This T cell receptor (beta chain) was captured by sequencing in a study of regulatory T cells in long-lasting Graves disease. Study-wide background: The criterion for persistent Graves' disease was over 5 years of antithyroid drugs with positive TSH receptor antibodies. Findings and limits, study-wide: Thyroid tissue was not sampled; only peripheral blood was.

This clonotype has at least ten counts. As yet, its antigen is unknown. There are 16 residues in the CDR3. Germline V gene data show CDR1 as SGHTA and CDR2 as FQGNSA. Losses at the gene ends were 5 bases for V and 1 base for J; bases not matched to a gene: 8. For TCR beta, libraries came from iRepertoire HTBI primers and Arm-PCR of CDR3 regions. Via MiXCR, TCRdb re-called the multiplex PCR reads, giving one row per CDR3 protein. The sample carries around 460,000 distinct CDR3 sequences, 22% recorded once. Time point given: persistent/refractory GD, antithyroid drugs over 5 years with positive TRAb. From RNA extracted from PBMCs, the TCR library was made.

The source of this sequence is a female donor with Graves disease. Sequenced here: peripheral blood mononuclear cells (PBMCs), sampled when the disease was refractory, from a patient treated with antithyroid drugs. The gene calls are TRBV7-2 and TRBJ1-1; 9 bases agree with TRBD1. The CDR3 spells CASSPPGTGKNTEAFF. For the CDR3, the DNA is TGTGCCAGCAGCCCCCCCGGGACAGGGAAGAACACTGAAGCTTTCTTT. Full variable domain (outside the CDR3, taken from reference TRBV7-2 and TRBJ1-1): GAGVSQSPSNKVTEKGKDVELRCDPISGHTALYWYRQSLGQGLEFLIYFQGNSAPDKSGLPSDRFSAERTGGSVSTLTIQRTQQEDSAVYLCASSPPGTGKNTEAFFGQGTRLTVV.